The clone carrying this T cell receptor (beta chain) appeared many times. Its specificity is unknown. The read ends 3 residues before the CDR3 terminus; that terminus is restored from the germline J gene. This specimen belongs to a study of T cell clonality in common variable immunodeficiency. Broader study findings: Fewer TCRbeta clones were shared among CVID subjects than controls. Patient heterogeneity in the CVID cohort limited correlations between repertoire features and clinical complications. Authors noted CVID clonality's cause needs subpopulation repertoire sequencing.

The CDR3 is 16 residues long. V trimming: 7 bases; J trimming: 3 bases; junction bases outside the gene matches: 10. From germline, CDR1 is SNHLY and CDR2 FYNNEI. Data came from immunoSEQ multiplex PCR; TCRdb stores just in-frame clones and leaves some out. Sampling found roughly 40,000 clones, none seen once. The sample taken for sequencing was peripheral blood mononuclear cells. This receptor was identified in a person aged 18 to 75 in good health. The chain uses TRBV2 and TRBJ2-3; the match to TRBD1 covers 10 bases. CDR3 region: CASTPLGQGLTDTQYF. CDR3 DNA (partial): TGTGCCAGCACTCCTCTGGGACAGGGGTTAACAGATACG.